This TCR beta chain was captured by sequencing in a study of T cells in Graves' hyperthyroidism and ophthalmopathy. Study outcomes and limitations: Stable hyperthyroidism was told apart from ophthalmopathy by a model built on 13 V-J features.

Uncontrolled infection, other autoimmune disease, pregnancy or lactation barred patients from enrollment. Thyroid ultrasound, orbital computed tomography, clinical symptoms, and serum thyroxine and TRAb underpinned diagnoses. Drawn at first hyperthyroidism diagnosis, the blood sample preceded any ophthalmopathy symptoms. In its sample, this clonotype was seen many times. Its antigen is not identified. V was pared by 0 bases and J by 1 base, with 4 bases of the junction left unmatched. CDR3 size: 15 residues. CDR1 is DFQATT, CDR2 SNEGSKA, per germline (reference sequence). Amplification yielded TCR beta CDR3 regions, with RNA transcripts as the source. The HTBI set primed first-round TCR CDR3 RT-PCR. TCRdb re-called the multiplex PCR reads with MiXCR, one entry per CDR3 protein. The sample has under 200,000 distinct CDR3 sequences, over 7.5% seen once.

The receptor was derived from a woman younger than 35 with Graves' hyperthyroidism that later progressed to Graves' ophthalmopathy. Specimen: blood. V gene TRBV20-1 combines with J gene TRBJ2-7; 9 bases are a match to TRBD1. CDR3 loop: CSARDPGTGSYEQYF. CDR3 sequence (DNA): TGCAGTGCTAGAGATCCCGGGACAGGGTCCTACGAGCAGTACTTC.